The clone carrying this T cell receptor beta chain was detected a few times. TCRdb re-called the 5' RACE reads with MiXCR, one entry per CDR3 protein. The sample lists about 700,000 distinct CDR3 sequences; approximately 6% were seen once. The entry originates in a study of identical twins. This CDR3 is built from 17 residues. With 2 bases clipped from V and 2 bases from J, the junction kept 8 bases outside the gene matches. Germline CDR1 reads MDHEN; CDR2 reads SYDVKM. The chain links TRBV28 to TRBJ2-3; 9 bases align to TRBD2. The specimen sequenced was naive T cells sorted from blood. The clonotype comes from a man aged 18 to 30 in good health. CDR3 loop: CASSLVGSGRNTDTQYF. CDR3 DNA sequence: TGTGCCAGCAGTTTAGTGGGTAGCGGGAGAAACACAGATACGCAGTATTTT.